The 8 T cell receptor beta chains in this list originate from one sample, sequenced in a study of beta chain features in type 1 diabetes. The study's findings and limits: The study found moderately but significantly shorter TCRB CDR3s in all four CD4+ subsets of Type 1 diabetes patients.

Of the isolated RNA, all was reverse transcribed, and so the sequenced material was expressed TCRB transcripts. The protocol was immunoSEQ multiplex PCR, while the TCRdb copy is restricted to in-frame clones and leaves out a portion. Of about 700,000 clones in the sample, roughly 13% were seen once. Their antigens remain unidentified. The sequenced sample was naive CD4+ T cells from blood. Receptors were obtained from a man between 18 and 35 years old with type 1 diabetes.

The chain uses TRBV4-2 and TRBJ2-4, with 10 bases aligning to TRBD2. This CDR3 spans 15 amino acids. From germline, CDR1 is LGHNA and CDR2 YNFKEQ. Germline trimming cut 3 bases from V and 7 bases from J; bases unmatched to any gene: 6. CDR3 amino acids: CASSHKRGGENIQYF. CDR3 coding DNA: TGTGCCAGCAGCCACAAGCGGGGGGGTGAGAACATTCAGTACTTC.

This sequence joins TRBV6-5 and TRBJ2-2, with D perhaps matching TRBD1 or TRBD2 (5 bases each). Between the trimmed V and J ends, which lost 2 bases and 5 bases, there was a span of 15 bases. The V gene's germline CDR1 is MNHEY and CDR2 SVGAGI. The CDR3 consists of 16 residues. This chain's CDR3 is CASSYGGFEGTGELFF. The CDR3 nucleotides are TGTGCCAGCAGTTACGGGGGATTCGAAGGGACCGGGGAGCTGTTTTTT.

CDR3 region: CASSLGGQGPNEQYF. CDR3 in DNA: TGTGCCAGCAGTTTGGGGGGACAGGGACCCAACGAGCAGTACTTC. The chain carries TRBV28 and TRBJ2-7; 9 bases line up with TRBD1. The CDR3 loop spans 15 amino acids. Germline V gene sequence: CDR1 MDHEN, CDR2 SYDVKM. V was clipped by 3 bases and J by 5 bases; unmatched bases: 8.

J is TRBJ2-7 and V is TRBV7-2, with a tentative D call TRBD1 (5 bases). Germline V CDR1 and CDR2: SGHTA, FQGNSA. V was trimmed by 2 bases and J by 3 bases, leaving 11 bases between them. The CDR3 is 14 amino acids. In DNA form, the CDR3 reads TGTGCCAGCAGCTTATCCAGGGTTGACTACGAGCAGTACTTC. Encoded protein: CASSLSRVDYEQYF.

V and J are TRBV5-4 and TRBJ2-3, with D maybe TRBD2 (5 bases). The germline CDR1 and CDR2 sequences are SGHNT and YYREEE (reference sequence). V was pared by 3 bases and J by 2 bases, with 16 bases between. The CDR3 runs 16 residues. The CDR3 DNA reads as TGTGCCAGCAGCTCCCGGACTGGGTTTTCCACAGATACGCAGTATTTT. Its protein is CASSSRTGFSTDTQYF.

V and J are TRBV30 and TRBJ1-5; D perhaps matches TRBD1 (6 bases). V lost 3 bases, J lost 0 bases, and 12 bases lay in between. CDR1 and CDR2 from the germline V gene are GTSNPN and SVGIG (reference sequence). This CDR3 comprises 15 residues. Here the CDR3 reads CAWSGTLYSNQPQHF. The CDR3 DNA reads TGTGCCTGGAGCGGGACACTATATAGCAATCAGCCCCAGCATTTT. The whole variable domain, filled in from reference TRBV30 and TRBJ1-5, reads SQTIHQWPATLVQPVGSPLSLECTVEGTSNPNLYWYRQAAGRGLQLLFYSVGIGQISSEVPQNLSASRPQDRQFILSSKKLLLSDSGFYLCAWSGTLYSNQPQHFGDGTRLSIL.

This chain links TRBV25-1 with TRBJ2-3; D possibly corresponds to TRBD1 (6 bases). Trimming took 3 bases from V and 5 from J, leaving 12 bases between them. The germline V gene has CDR1 MGHDK and CDR2 SYGVNS. The CDR3 loop spans 14 amino acids. The CDR3 DNA sequence: TGTGCCAGCAGTGACCCTACACAGGGAGATACGCAGTATTTT. It codes for CASSDPTQGDTQYF.

A few counts support this clone. The chain combines TRBV20-1 with TRBJ2-1; tentative D call: TRBD1 (6 bases). Looked up from germline, CDR1 is DFQATT and CDR2 is SNEGSKA (reference sequence). CDR3 length: 11 amino acids. V lost 2 bases to trimming and J lost 8 bases, with 7 bases between them. CDR3 bases: TGCAGTGCTAGAACAGGGCATGAGCAGTTCTTC. It specifies CSARTGHEQFF.